A single sample gave rise to the 21 T cell receptor beta chains below, sequenced in a study of tumor-infiltrating lymphocytes in primary liver carcinoma. Starting material for RNA and DNA co-extraction consisted of about 20-32 mg of unsorted bulk tissue. Total RNA amounting to 500 ng was the source from which TCR beta cDNA was made with a constant-region primer. Amplification in three nested multiplex PCR rounds with slightly modified ARM-PCR gave rise to TCR beta libraries. The first two PCR rounds, around 10 cycles each, used TRBV1-TRBV30 forward primers and a C-beta reverse primer. Via MiXCR, TCRdb re-called the multiplex PCR reads, giving one row per CDR3 protein. The repertoire has more than 20,000 distinct CDR3 sequences, around 72% of them found once; the top ten carry 41%. Material for sequencing was liver tumor tissue from sampling region 1. Described subset: tumor region T1, superior pole. Receptor source: a middle-aged man with primary liver carcinoma and hepatitis B virus infection.

As to this clonotype: Given the absence of the conserved phenylalanine or tryptophan at the CDR3 end, a read error is likely. The chain joins TRBV6-5 to TRBJ2-6; D tentatively fits TRBD1 or TRBD2 (5 bases each). Germline V gene lookup returns CDR1 MNHEY and CDR2 SVGAGI. This CDR3 is built from 13 residues. This CDR3 reads CASTEWGTNVLTY. DNA of the CDR3: TGTGCAAGCACCGAGTGGGGGACCAACGTCCTGACTTAC.

As regards this clonotype: At one end, the junction sequence differs from germline, possibly due to a read error. V usage is TRBV11-2 and J usage is TRBJ2-3; weak D call: TRBD2 (6 bases). CDR1 is SGHAT and CDR2 is FQNNGV in the germline V gene. The length of the CDR3 is 15 residues. The CDR3 here is CDSSASVRAIDTQYF. The CDR3 DNA reads as TGTGACAGCAGCGCTAGCGTGAGGGCCATAGATACGCAGTATTTT. The full variable domain, in which reference TRBV11-2 and TRBJ2-3 provide the parts outside the CDR3, is EAGVAQSPRYKIIEKRQSVAFWCNPISGHATLYWYQQILGQGPKLLIQFQNNGVVDDSQLPKDRFSAERLKGVDSTLKIQPAKLEDSAVYLCDSSASVRAIDTQYFGPGTRLTVL.

Points on this clonotype: Its ends do not fully match the called genes, so a read error is possible. The V gene is TRBV11-2, the J gene TRBJ2-7; D is unclear. Germline values: CDR1 SGHAT, CDR2 FQNNGV. The CDR3 length is 16 residues. CDR3 in amino acids: CASSFNATSLYYEQYF. In nucleotides, the CDR3 is TGTGCCAGCAGCTTCAATGCGACCAGCCTCTACTACGAGCAGTATTTC.

This chain joins TRBV11-2 and TRBJ2-1; D remains unclear. This CDR3 contains 14 residues. Germline-derived CDR1 and CDR2 are SGHAT and FQNNGV. CDR3: CDNSLHRLVSEQFF. The CDR3 bases are TGTGACAACAGCTTACACCGGCTAGTTAGTGAGCAGTTCTTC.

For this clonotype: Germline and junction disagree at one end, which may indicate a read error. The V gene is TRBV6-5, the J gene TRBJ2-6; D ambiguous. Per germline, CDR1 MNHEY and CDR2 SVGAGI. The CDR3 extends over 14 amino acids. Written as DNA, the CDR3 is TGTGTCAGCAGCTCCGTCGCGGTGGCCAACGTCCTGACTTTC. It codes for CVSSSVAVANVLTF.

The rearrangement links TRBV10-2 to TRBJ1-2; tentative D call: TRBD1 (5 bases). V lost 2 bases and J lost 5, with 33 bases in between. The CDR3 spans 21 residues. CDR1 WSHSY and CDR2 SAAADI come from the germline V gene. CDR3 in DNA: TGCGCCAGCAGTGAGGGTTTAGTGTCGGGGGGTAGCCGAAGATCGGGTTATGGCTACACCTTC. Protein product: CASSEGLVSGGSRRSGYGYTF.

This clonotype has a handful of counts. This could be a read error, since a much larger clone is one nucleotide away. The CDR3 DNA sequence: TGTGCCAGCAGCACCCTATCGGGGGGGATCAATGAAAAACTGTTTTTT. Translating gives CASSTLSGGINEKLFF. This chain connects TRBV11-2 to TRBJ1-4, with D tentatively TRBD1 (5 bases). This CDR3 comprises 16 residues. Germline-derived CDR1 and CDR2 are SGHAT and FQNNGV. Trimming left V 5 bases short and J 5 bases short, with 18 bases between.

This clonotype showed up many times. The chain employs TRBV6-1 and TRBJ2-1; D unclear. Germline-derived CDR1 and CDR2 are MNHNS and SASEGT. The CDR3 is 11 residues long. The V and J ends lost 6 bases and 10 bases respectively, with 10 bases between them. For the CDR3, the DNA is TGTGCCAGCAGCCTTCCGACAGAGCAGTTCTTC. This encodes CASSLPTEQFF.

Comments on this clonotype: An end of the junction differs from the germline gene, which may be a read error. The V and J genes are TRBV6-1 and TRBJ2-7; possible D gene TRBD2, 5 bases. There are 17 residues in the CDR3. The germline V gene encodes CDR1 MNHNS and CDR2 SASEGT. The CDR3 bases are TGTGCCTGCAGTGATTGGGTAAGCCCCCACCACGAGGGCGAGCAGTATTTC. It specifies CACSDWVSPHHEGEQYF.

Concerning this clonotype itself: The CDR3 end shows no conserved phenylalanine or tryptophan, and so a read error is likely. Because the CDR3's place on the DNA is in doubt, the DNA is left out and the CDR3 is given as listed by TCRdb. The chain has TRBV11-2 and TRBJ1-1; the DNA was not compared with TRBD1, the D call given in the table. The CDR3 numbers 17 amino acids, ends counted. CDR1 is SGHAT and CDR2 is FQNNGV in the germline V gene. The CDR3 is CASSSMGTGKLVREAVL.

The chain carries TRBV11-2 and TRBJ2-5, with TRBD2 as a possible D gene (6 bases). The last part of the DNA fits TRBJ2-1 better; the J call may be wrong. The CDR3 is 16 residues long. The V gene's germline CDR1 is SGHAT and CDR2 FQNNGV. The CDR3 reads CISSQTPGGGKETQFF. Here the CDR3 DNA reads TGTATCAGCAGCCAAACTCCTGGTGGGGGGAAAGAGACCCAGTTCTTC.

With regard to this clonotype: Its ends do not fully match the called genes, so a read error is possible. The gene calls are TRBV12-5 and TRBJ2-3; possible D gene TRBD2, 5 bases. The CDR3 has 14 amino acids. The V gene's germline CDR1 is LGHNT and CDR2 FRNRAP. The CDR3 protein is CASADQLGVHKQYF. The CDR3 DNA reads as TGCGCTAGTGCCGACCAACTAGGAGTGCATAAGCAGTATTTT.

Of note for this clonotype: One end of the junction varies from germline; a read error may be responsible. The rearrangement links TRBV6-5 to TRBJ2-7; TRBD1 is a possible D gene (5 bases). The CDR3 loop spans 11 amino acids. The germline V gene has CDR1 MNHEY and CDR2 SVGAGI. The CDR3 DNA follows: TGTGCCAGCAGTCAGGGCCTCGGGCAGTATTTC. It specifies CASSQGLGQYF.

About this clonotype: This CDR3 fails to terminate in the conserved phenylalanine or tryptophan, so it likely reflects a read error. V is TRBV6-2 or TRBV6-3 and J is TRBJ2-1; 12 bases agree with TRBD1. The CDR3 runs 14 residues. Germline V lookup: CDR1 MNHEY, CDR2 SVGEGT. The CDR3 spells CASNPGQGAGEQFL. CDR3 bases: TGTGCTAGCAATCCGGGACAGGGGGCTGGAGAACAGTTCCTC.

The genes are TRBV20-1 and TRBJ2-3; 8 bases fit TRBD2. The CDR3 has 15 residues. Trimming removed 6 bases from V and 0 bases from J; junction bases left unmatched: 8. In germline, CDR1 is DFQATT, CDR2 SNEGSKA (reference sequence). The CDR3 DNA follows: TGCAGTGCGGCGGAACTAGCGGTTAGCACAGATACGCAGTATTTT. Translated, it gives CSAAELAVSTDTQYF.

Comment on this clonotype: A much larger clone is a single base away; this may be a read error. The J gene is TRBJ1-5, the V gene TRBV11-2; weak D call: TRBD1 (6 bases). The germline gives CDR1 SGHAT, CDR2 FQNNGV. The CDR3 has 16 residues. The CDR3 nucleotides are TGTGCCAGCAGCTTAGGCCCTCCCGGGACAAATCAGCACCAGCATTTT. Its protein is CASSLGPPGTNQHQHF. Supplemented by reference TRBV11-2 and TRBJ1-5, the full variable domain reads EAGVAQSPRYKIIEKRQSVAFWCNPISGHATLYWYQQILGQGPKLLIQFQNNGVVDDSQLPKDRFSAERLKGVDSTLKIQPAKLEDSAVYLCASSLGPPGTNQHQHFGDGTRLSIL.

For this clonotype: This may come from a read error, since a much larger clone is one base off. The rearrangement links TRBV11-2 to TRBJ1-4; 7 nucleotides match TRBD1. The V and J ends lost 8 bases and 0 bases, in that order; junction bases with no gene match: 15. In germline, CDR1 is SGHAT, CDR2 FQNNGV. The CDR3 is made up of 18 amino acids. CDR3 coding DNA: TGTGCCAGCCGCTCGACAGGGACCACTCGAGCAACTAATGAAAAACTGTTTTTT. This sequence encodes CASRSTGTTRATNEKLFF.

The rearrangement uses TRBV21-1 and TRBJ2-7; the D segment call TRBD2 is taken from the table without a DNA check. TRBV21-1 is designated a pseudogene. The CDR3 is 15 amino acids. The CDR3 DNA reads as TGTGCCAGCGGCAAGGGCCTAGCGGGTTTCTACGAGCAGTACTTC. This translates into CASGKGLAGFYEQYF.

Concerning this clonotype itself: At one of its ends the junction is not consistent with the germline gene, which may arise from a read error. V gene TRBV7-9 combines with J gene TRBJ1-1; 7 positions match TRBD1. The CDR3 covers 12 residues. Germline CDR1 and CDR2: SEHNR and FQNEAQ (reference sequence). DNA for the CDR3: TGTGCCAGCAGCCAGACAGGGTTCGTCGCTATCTTT. Residues: CASSQTGFVAIF.

As to this clonotype: At one end the junction does not follow the germline gene, possibly because of a read error. The V call is TRBV11-2, the J call TRBJ2-7; weak D call: TRBD1 (5 bases). Germline V gene lookup returns CDR1 SGHAT and CDR2 FQNNGV. The CDR3 consists of 15 residues. In DNA form, the CDR3 reads TGTGCCAGTAGCTCAGAGTCAGGGATCTCTGGCGAGCAGTACTTC. Amino acid sequence: CASSSESGISGEQYF. Together with reference TRBV11-2 and TRBJ2-7, the CDR3 gives the full variable domain: EAGVAQSPRYKIIEKRQSVAFWCNPISGHATLYWYQQILGQGPKLLIQFQNNGVVDDSQLPKDRFSAERLKGVDSTLKIQPAKLEDSAVYLCASSSESGISGEQYFGPGTRLTVT.

The rearrangement joins TRBV6-2 or TRBV6-3 to TRBJ2-1; 8 nucleotides agree with TRBD2. CDR3 size: 14 residues. Germline lookup yields CDR1 MNHEY and CDR2 SVGEGT. The trim removed 5 bases at V and 12 bases at J, leaving 12 bases unmatched. The CDR3: CASSSQRERLWQFF. CDR3 nucleotide sequence: TGTGCCAGCAGTAGCCAGCGGGAGCGCCTCTGGCAGTTCTTC.